These T cell receptor beta chains were read from a single sample in a study of T-cell memory formation after mild COVID-19. TCRdb itself ran the 5' RACE reads through MiXCR, one entry per CDR3 protein. This sample has 190,000 or so distinct CDR3 sequences; about 21% occur once, and the top ten carry roughly 23%. Input material: PBMCs or a T cell subset sorted from them (not recorded which). These receptors all come from an adult woman who had mild COVID-19 (a few samples of this study predate the infection). Cell type and time point are not known. CDR3s include the opening cysteine and the closing phenylalanine or tryptophan. Each record gives: V gene, D gene, clone size, J gene, CDR3 DNA, CDR3 protein. A D gene is named only where the DNA matches it firmly. Not all rows give a size; the values are once, few, many and, for expanded clones, a class.

V: TRBV3-1
D: .
size: .
J: TRBJ2-7
DNA: TGTGCCAGCAGCCTCAGACCCGAGGGCTACTACGAGCAGTACTTC
CDR3: CASSLRPEGYYEQYF

V: TRBV10-3
D: TRBD1
size: few
J: TRBJ2-5
DNA: TGTGCCATCAGTGAGTCAGGACAGGGGAAGACCCAGTACTTC
CDR3: CAISESGQGKTQYF

V: TRBV5-1
D: .
size: .
J: TRBJ1-1
DNA: TGCGCCAGCAGCTTGGTACGGAATGCTTGGGGTGAAGCTTTCTTT
CDR3: CASSLVRNAWGEAFF

V: TRBV4-1
D: TRBD1
size: few
J: TRBJ2-7
DNA: TGCGCCAGCAGCCAGGAACGACAGGGGCCGTCCTACGAGCAGTACTTC
CDR3: CASSQERQGPSYEQYF

V: TRBV4-2
D: TRBD1
size: .
J: TRBJ2-1
DNA: TGTGCCAGCAGCCAAGAATTTGGGACAGCAAATCGGGAGCAGTTCTTC
CDR3: CASSQEFGTANREQFF

V: TRBV9
D: .
size: .
J: TRBJ2-2
DNA: TGTGCCAGCAGAGGAGGGGGCACCGGGGAGCTGTTTTTT
CDR3: CASRGGGTGELFF

V: TRBV7-2
D: .
size: .
J: TRBJ2-1
DNA: TGTGCCAGCTTAGAGCAGGGTCCCTACAATGAGCAGTTCTTC
CDR3: CASLEQGPYNEQFF

V: TRBV7-9
D: .
size: .
J: TRBJ1-1
DNA: TGTGCCAGCAGCTTTGGGAAAACTGAAGCTTTCTTT
CDR3: CASSFGKTEAFF

V: TRBV4-1
D: TRBD2
size: once
J: TRBJ2-7
DNA: TGCGCCAGCAGCCAAGTGGGGAGGGACTACGAGCAGTACTTC
CDR3: CASSQVGRDYEQYF

V: TRBV28
D: .
size: few
J: TRBJ2-3
DNA: TGTGCCAGCAGTTGGACAGCTAGCACAGATACGCAGTATTTT
CDR3: CASSWTASTDTQYF

V: TRBV6-6
D: .
size: few
J: TRBJ1-2
DNA: TGTGCCAGCAGTTACGACGAGAACTATGGCTACACCTTC
CDR3: CASSYDENYGYTF

V: TRBV30
D: .
size: .
J: TRBJ2-5
DNA: TGTGCCTGGATGTCCGGCCCTCGACGAGAGACCCAGTACTTC
CDR3: CAWMSGPRRETQYF

V: TRBV28
D: TRBD2
size: .
J: TRBJ2-1
DNA: TGTGCCAGCAGGTCCGAGCTAGCGGGAGGCCAAACAATGACGCAGTTCTTC
CDR3: CASRSELAGGQTMTQFF

V: TRBV21-1
D: .
size: .
J: TRBJ1-5
DNA: TGTGCCAGCAGCAAAGAGGACGGCCAGCCCCAGCATTTT
CDR3: CASSKEDGQPQHF

V: TRBV12-3/TRBV12-4
D: TRBD2
size: few
J: TRBJ2-3
DNA: TGTGCCAGCAGTTTAATGCAGCGGGGGGGCCGTGATACGCAGTATTTT
CDR3: CASSLMQRGGRDTQYF

V: TRBV11-2
D: .
size: once
J: TRBJ2-7
DNA: TGTGCCAGCAGCTTAGATGGTTGGGGAAGCTCCTACGAGCAGTACTTC
CDR3: CASSLDGWGSSYEQYF

V: TRBV9
D: .
size: .
J: TRBJ2-7
DNA: TGTGCCAGCAGCGTAGATTGGACTGCCTACGAGCAGTACTTC
CDR3: CASSVDWTAYEQYF

V: TRBV5-1
D: .
size: few
J: TRBJ1-1
DNA: TGCGCCAGCAGCCCCGACCGTCTGAACACTGAAGCTTTCTTT
CDR3: CASSPDRLNTEAFF

V: TRBV6-5
D: .
size: few
J: TRBJ1-1
DNA: TGTGCCAGCAGTTACTCGCCTCCAGACAGCCTCAACACTGAAGCTTTCTTT
CDR3: CASSYSPPDSLNTEAFF

V: TRBV5-4
D: .
size: .
J: TRBJ1-1
DNA: TGTGCCATGGCGCAGGTTAACATGAACACTGAAGCTTTCTTT
CDR3: CAMAQVNMNTEAFF

V: TRBV4-1
D: .
size: .
J: TRBJ2-1
DNA: TGCGCCAGCAGCGCACGGCGAGGGGAATCCTACAATGAGCAGTTCTTC
CDR3: CASSARRGESYNEQFF

V: TRBV20-1
D: .
size: .
J: TRBJ2-1
DNA: TGCAGTGCTAGAGATCTGGGTGAGATATCCTCCCTCAATGAGCAGTTCTTC
CDR3: CSARDLGEISSLNEQFF

V: TRBV5-1
D: .
size: few
J: TRBJ2-1
DNA: TGCGCCAGCAGCTTGTATGGGGGACTCTACAATGAGCAGTTCTTC
CDR3: CASSLYGGLYNEQFF

V: TRBV6-5
D: TRBD1
size: .
J: TRBJ2-7
DNA: TGTGCCAGCAGTTATATAGGGACAGGGTTAGCCGAGCAGTACTTC
CDR3: CASSYIGTGLAEQYF

V: TRBV7-6
D: TRBD2
size: .
J: TRBJ2-7
DNA: TGTGCCAGTGCGGCGGGGGGCCACGGGCAGTACTTC
CDR3: CASAAGGHGQYF

V: TRBV7-8
D: .
size: .
J: TRBJ1-5
DNA: TGTGCCAGCAGCCTGGGACTGCTTAATCAGCCCCAGCATTTT
CDR3: CASSLGLLNQPQHF

V: TRBV7-9
D: .
size: .
J: TRBJ2-1
DNA: TGTGCCAGCAGCTCTTTGGACAGTACCTACAATGAGCAGTTCTTC
CDR3: CASSSLDSTYNEQFF

V: TRBV27
D: .
size: once
J: TRBJ2-1
DNA: TGTGCCAGCAGTACCGGGACCGTGGGTCTCTACAATGAGCAGTTCTTC
CDR3: CASSTGTVGLYNEQFF

V: TRBV24-1
D: TRBD2
size: .
J: TRBJ2-3
DNA: TGTGCCACCAGTGGGGCGGGGGGACCTAGCACAGATACGCAGTATTTT
CDR3: CATSGAGGPSTDTQYF

V: TRBV7-6
D: .
size: few
J: TRBJ2-2
DNA: TGTGCCAGCAGCTTAACTAGTACCGGGGAGCTGTTTTTT
CDR3: CASSLTSTGELFF

V: TRBV5-1
D: TRBD1
size: few
J: TRBJ2-4
DNA: TGCGCCAGCAGCGGGGCCGGGGCCAGCCAGGGGGACATTCAGTACTTC
CDR3: CASSGAGASQGDIQYF

V: TRBV5-1
D: TRBD2
size: .
J: TRBJ2-5
DNA: TGCGCCAGCAGCTTGACGACTAGCGGGGTACAAGAGACCCAGTACTTC
CDR3: CASSLTTSGVQETQYF

V: TRBV20-1
D: .
size: .
J: TRBJ2-7
DNA: TGCAGTGCTAGAGCGGGACTTCTTCCCACCTACGAGCAGTACTTC
CDR3: CSARAGLLPTYEQYF

V: TRBV20-1
D: .
size: few
J: TRBJ1-2
DNA: TGCAGTGCTAGAGAGGGCAGGGGAAGTTATGGCTACACCTTC
CDR3: CSAREGRGSYGYTF

V: TRBV6-2/TRBV6-3
D: .
size: few
J: TRBJ2-7
DNA: TGTGCCAGCAGCGAAACCGGCTCCTACGAGCAGTACTTC
CDR3: CASSETGSYEQYF

V: TRBV4-1
D: TRBD1
size: few
J: TRBJ1-1
DNA: TGCGCCAGCAGCCCCTCCTCGGGACAGTTAGAACCCACTGAAGCTTTCTTT
CDR3: CASSPSSGQLEPTEAFF

V: TRBV27
D: .
size: many
J: TRBJ2-3
DNA: TGTGCCAGCAGTTTTCGTCCAGATACGCAGTATTTT
CDR3: CASSFRPDTQYF

V: TRBV5-6
D: .
size: .
J: TRBJ2-2
DNA: TGTGCCAGCAGCTTTCTGACAGGACCGAACACCGGGGAGCTGTTTTTT
CDR3: CASSFLTGPNTGELFF

V: TRBV24-1
D: TRBD1
size: .
J: TRBJ1-5
DNA: TGTGCCACCAGTGACCACAGGGGCTATAGCAATCAGCCCCAGCATTTT
CDR3: CATSDHRGYSNQPQHF

V: TRBV11-2
D: TRBD1
size: few
J: TRBJ1-2
DNA: TGTGCCAGCAGCTTAGTCGACAGGGTAGGACATGGCTACACCTTC
CDR3: CASSLVDRVGHGYTF

V: TRBV6-5
D: .
size: .
J: TRBJ1-2
DNA: TGTGCCAGCAGTTACCTCAAAAACTATGGCTACACCTTC
CDR3: CASSYLKNYGYTF

V: TRBV6-2/TRBV6-3
D: TRBD1
size: many
J: TRBJ2-1
DNA: TGTGCCAGCAGTAATGGGACAGGGCGAAACTCCTACAATGAGCAGTTCTTC
CDR3: CASSNGTGRNSYNEQFF

V: TRBV7-2
D: .
size: .
J: TRBJ2-1
DNA: TGTGCTAGTGAGGTAGACAGTAGCTCCTACAATGAGCAGTTCTTC
CDR3: CASEVDSSSYNEQFF

V: TRBV19
D: .
size: .
J: TRBJ2-1
DNA: TGTGCCAGTAGTATTAGAGACAATGAGCAGTTCTTC
CDR3: CASSIRDNEQFF

V: TRBV27
D: .
size: .
J: TRBJ1-5
DNA: TGTGCCAGCAGTTTGGGACTGATGAATCAGCCCCAGCATTTT
CDR3: CASSLGLMNQPQHF